These T cell receptor beta chains were read from a single sample in a study of T cells after yellow fever vaccination. TCRdb fed the 5' RACE reads into MiXCR, producing one record per CDR3 protein. Here the sample spans some 420,000 distinct CDR3 sequences, around 20% being singletons. Sequencing used PBMCs, obtained before the yellow fever booster vaccination. These receptors were obtained from a man between 18 and 35 years old who received the YFV17D yellow fever vaccine. The CDR3 runs from the conserved cysteine through the conserved F or W. The order of the fields is CDR3 protein, J gene, V gene.

CASSVSDRLSGYTF	TRBJ1-2	TRBV9
CSATLGWETQYF	TRBJ2-5	TRBV20-1
CSARKTGTGGEQYF	TRBJ2-7	TRBV20-1
CASSQEVNNSPLHF	TRBJ1-6	TRBV18
CASKSTNEKLFF	TRBJ1-4	TRBV10-3
CATSTRPYNEQFF	TRBJ2-1	TRBV24-1
CASSLSRTKETQYF	TRBJ2-5	TRBV12-3/TRBV12-4
CASSSAGGTEAFF	TRBJ1-1	TRBV7-2
CASSEPGQGGNEQFF	TRBJ2-1	TRBV6-1
CASSPTIQGVEQFF	TRBJ2-1	TRBV11-1
CASSLSGGKFF	TRBJ2-1	TRBV7-2
CASSPRSTAPGTQYF	TRBJ2-5	TRBV28
CASSGTELPEAFF	TRBJ1-1	TRBV25-1
CASSYPGQYNEQFF	TRBJ2-1	TRBV28
CASSQELLGRGGYTF	TRBJ1-2	TRBV4-3
CASTEMSGSYNSPLHF	TRBJ1-6	TRBV6-5
CATSRDPRELNQPQHF	TRBJ1-5	TRBV15
CASSSLALAGELFF	TRBJ2-2	TRBV6-5
CASQGAYATTGELFF	TRBJ2-2	TRBV6-5
CASSYRTGGYEQYF	TRBJ2-7	TRBV6-5
CASSQDETEAFF	TRBJ1-1	TRBV4-3
CASSSIAGGLYNEQFF	TRBJ2-1	TRBV7-2
CSVVTSGGALEETQYF	TRBJ2-5	TRBV29-1
CASSPGQNNEQFF	TRBJ2-1	TRBV5-5
CASSQTGDKNIQYF	TRBJ2-4	TRBV25-1
CATSVPGRWTDTQYF	TRBJ2-3	TRBV24-1
CASGPTGTNEKLFF	TRBJ1-4	TRBV5-1
CASSLKRGVEAFF	TRBJ1-1	TRBV5-4
CASRQKYSGQRYNEQFF	TRBJ2-1	TRBV4-1
CASSRTGSNEQFF	TRBJ2-1	TRBV7-2
CASRGWTGNVFTEAFF	TRBJ1-1	TRBV10-2
CSASGTGNTDTQYF	TRBJ2-3	TRBV20-1
CASTFRPGINEQFF	TRBJ2-1	TRBV7-9
CASRRVSTGNTIYF	TRBJ1-3	TRBV11-2
CASSQVGGGESNEKLFF	TRBJ1-4	TRBV4-3
CASTFGRSEAFF	TRBJ1-1	TRBV6-6
CSVLVQGSVPRDAFF	TRBJ1-1	TRBV29-1
CASSLAAEGDGELLF	TRBJ2-2	TRBV5-1
CAWNRGAGANVLTF	TRBJ2-6	TRBV30
CSARNLGTEAFF	TRBJ1-1	TRBV20-1
CASSLRGGRGFTDTQYF	TRBJ2-3	TRBV12-3/TRBV12-4
CASSLDRLNQPQHF	TRBJ1-5	TRBV12-3/TRBV12-4
CASSLAAGELFF	TRBJ2-2	TRBV7-2
CASSPRLAGGSGELFF	TRBJ2-2	TRBV7-2
CSAIHRSSYNSPLHF	TRBJ1-6	TRBV20-1
CASSPRVNGYTF	TRBJ1-2	TRBV12-3/TRBV12-4
CASSVFPGLYTF	TRBJ1-2	TRBV9
CASSSRGEGRQGGNTGELFF	TRBJ2-2	TRBV5-5
CASSPDGRRTYEQYF	TRBJ2-7	TRBV7-2
CASSPKGRSPTDTQYF	TRBJ2-3	TRBV4-1